The source of this T cell receptor (beta chain) is a study of vaccination effects on CD4 cells after COVID-19. Looking at the study overall: Early after vaccination, and again late, a few convalescent patients were sampled. Overall study results and limits: The study found that post-vaccine spike-reactive clones in convalescents were mainly new vaccine-induced clones.

As for this clone: The antigen remains unidentified.

Assay: immunoSEQ multiplex PCR; the TCRdb copy retains only in-frame clones and omits some. The repertoire consists of roughly 16,000 clones, with over 60% occurring once and the leading ten covering about 20%. The CDR3 length is 14 residues. Looked up from germline, CDR1 is MDHEN and CDR2 is SYDVKM. V dropped 8 bases and J dropped 3; count of bases not matched to a gene: 9. Antigen-specific CD4+ T cells were first expanded with viral peptide pools by the ViraFEST assay and only then sequenced. Cultured cells yielded isolated CD4+ T cells after 10 to 11 days. Infection with SARS-CoV-2 occurred in the person between March and December 2020, and PCR confirmed it. All study participants received two doses of BNT162b2 or mRNA-1273 vaccine. A few million PBMC were placed in each well, which was supplemented with approximately 9.9 IU/ml IL-2 and roughly 10 ug/ml peptides.

The material sequenced was CD4+ T cells from PBMCs cultured with SARS-CoV-2 spike peptides, taken after COVID-19 vaccination. The sequence came from a human donor who had a prior SARS-CoV-2 infection. The chain employs TRBV28 and TRBJ1-1, with 7 bases matching TRBD1. The CDR3 is CASYPGGLHTEAFF. In nucleotides, the CDR3 is TGTGCCAGCTACCCAGGGGGTCTTCACACTGAAGCTTTCTTT.